This TCR beta chain came from a study of graft-versus-host responses after intestinal transplantation. Study-wide context: Transplantation in recipients was multivisceral, liver-intestinal, or isolated intestinal. Broader study findings: Allograft clonal ratios (graft-versus-host to host-versus-graft) were high in patients who had graft-donor T cell macrochimerism. GvH clones turned up in recipient marrow; some had shown up first in ileum or blood. Circulating GvH clones peaking coincided with falling HvG clones soon after transplant.

On this clone itself: What it binds is not known.

The method was immunoSEQ multiplex PCR; TCRdb's version includes in-frame clones alone and lacks a portion of them. The sample has about 16,000 clones; more than 80% are singletons. The starting material, graft tissue, was processed to release intraepithelial and lamina propria lymphocytes. The starting material was ileum tissue, obtained approximately 97 days after intestinal transplant. This clonotype was sampled from a human patient who received an intestinal transplant, so some T cells may come from the graft donor.

CDR3 sequence: CASSPADGYRGYGYTF. CDR3 sequence (DNA): TGTGCCAGCAGCCCAGCCGATGGTTACAGGGGGTATGGCTACACCTTC. This chain links TRBV28 with TRBJ1-2, with 8 positions matching TRBD1. J gave up 5 bases and V 6 bases, and 14 bases lay outside the gene matches. This CDR3 has 16 residues. CDR1 is MDHEN and CDR2 is SYDVKM in the germline V gene.